This T cell receptor beta chain was sequenced during a study of regulatory T cells in long-lasting Graves disease. Relying on iRepertoire HTBI primers and Arm-PCR of CDR3 regions, the team built TCR beta libraries. TCRdb passed the multiplex PCR reads through MiXCR, listing each CDR3 protein once. Of 500,000 to 800,000 distinct CDR3 sequences listed, about 30% were seen once; the top ten hold around 42%. In its sample, this clonotype was seen many times. Time point noted: persistent/refractory GD, antithyroid drugs over 5 years with positive TRAb. Scientists built the TCR library using RNA that was extracted from PBMCs. The sequence came from a female donor with Graves disease. The sample consisted of peripheral blood mononuclear cells (PBMCs), taken when the disease was refractory, from a patient treated with antithyroid drugs.

The CDR3 bases are TGTGCCAGCAGTTACCGGAACCGCGGACAGTCCCCCACTGAAGCTTTCTTT. As protein: CASSYRNRGQSPTEAFF. V gene TRBV6-5 combines with J gene TRBJ1-1; D perhaps matches TRBD1 (6 bases). CDR3 length: 17 amino acids. Trimming removed 2 bases at V and 4 bases at J, with 20 bases between. CDR1 and CDR2 from the germline V gene are MNHEY and SVGAGI.